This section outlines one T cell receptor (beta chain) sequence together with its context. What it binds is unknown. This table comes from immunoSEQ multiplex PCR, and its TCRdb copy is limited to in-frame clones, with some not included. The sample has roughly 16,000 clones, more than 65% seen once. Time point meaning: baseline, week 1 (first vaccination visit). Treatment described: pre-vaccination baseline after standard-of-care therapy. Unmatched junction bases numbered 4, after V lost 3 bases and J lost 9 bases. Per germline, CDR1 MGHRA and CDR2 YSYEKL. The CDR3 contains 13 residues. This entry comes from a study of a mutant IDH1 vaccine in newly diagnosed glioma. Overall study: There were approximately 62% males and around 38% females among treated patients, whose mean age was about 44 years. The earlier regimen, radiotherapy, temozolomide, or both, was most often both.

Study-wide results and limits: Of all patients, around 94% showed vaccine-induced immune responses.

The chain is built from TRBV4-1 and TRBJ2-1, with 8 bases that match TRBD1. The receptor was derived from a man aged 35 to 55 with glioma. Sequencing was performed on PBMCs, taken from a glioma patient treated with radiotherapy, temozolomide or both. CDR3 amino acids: CASSQDRVVEQFF. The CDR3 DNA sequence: TGCGCCAGCAGCCAGGACAGGGTGGTTGAGCAGTTCTTC.